This is a list of T cell receptor beta chains from one sample in a study of T cell clones after liver transplantation. Using immunoSEQ multiplex PCR, the repertoire was profiled, and TCRdb retains in-frame clones only, with some absent. Of around 97,000 clones listed, about 88% are singletons. The material sequenced was CD4+ T cells from blood, taken around 44 months after liver transplant. All receptors come from a human patient who received a liver transplant. Some T cells may be graft donor cells. Each CDR3 is given with its conserved first and last residue. The D gene is left open where the match is weak. Rows give clone size only sometimes, using once, few, many, or a class for an expanded clone.

j_gene	v_gene	d_gene	abundance	CDR3aa	CDR3nt
TRBJ2-7	TRBV12-5	TRBD2	few	CASGLVLTSEAYEQYF	TGTGCTAGTGGTTTGGTACTGACTAGCGAGGCCTACGAGCAGTACTTC
TRBJ2-1	TRBV29-1	.	.	CSVEDPGEQFF	TGCAGCGTTGAAGATCCCGGTGAGCAGTTCTTC
TRBJ2-5	TRBV5-1	.	.	CASSKRETQYF	TGCGCCAGCAGCAAAAGGGAGACCCAGTACTTC
TRBJ2-5	TRBV9	.	.	CASSVAVKGETQYF	TGTGCCAGCAGCGTAGCTGTAAAGGGGGAGACCCAGTACTTC
TRBJ2-3	TRBV12-5	TRBD2	.	CASAVGGGGADTQYF	TGTGCTAGCGCTGTCGGCGGGGGGGGTGCAGATACGCAGTATTTT
TRBJ1-2	TRBV5-1	.	few	CASSHEGRNYGYTF	TGCGCCAGCAGCCATGAGGGTAGGAACTATGGCTACACCTTC
TRBJ1-2	TRBV7-2	TRBD1	.	CASSTGQGRGYGYTF	TGTGCCAGCAGCACGGGACAGGGAAGGGGCTATGGCTACACCTTC
TRBJ2-1	TRBV7-3	TRBD2	.	CASSLTPSGSANEQFF	TGTGCCAGCAGCTTAACCCCTAGCGGGAGCGCCAATGAGCAGTTCTTC
TRBJ1-4	TRBV19	.	.	CASSIQGGAYEKLFF	TGTGCCAGTAGTATTCAAGGGGGGGCGTATGAAAAACTGTTTTTT
TRBJ1-3	TRBV6-6	.	.	CASSYGGGPGNTIYF	TGTGCCAGCAGTTACGGGGGGGGACCTGGAAACACCATATATTTT
TRBJ2-1	TRBV7-9	.	.	CASSLVPEQFF	TGTGCCAGCAGCTTAGTACCTGAGCAGTTCTTC
TRBJ1-5	TRBV19	.	.	CASSPYTLTNQPQHF	TGTGCCAGTAGTCCGTACACCCTTACAAATCAGCCCCAGCATTTT
TRBJ2-1	TRBV2	.	.	CASSGGLSSYNEQFF	TGTGCCAGCAGCGGGGGACTGAGCTCCTACAATGAGCAGTTCTTC
TRBJ2-3	TRBV19	.	.	CASSIDQDITTTDTQYF	TGTGCCAGTAGTATAGACCAGGACATTACGACCACAGATACGCAGTATTTT
TRBJ2-1	TRBV14	TRBD2	.	CASSQDVRLAAHNEQFF	TGTGCCAGCAGCCAAGACGTGAGACTAGCGGCTCACAATGAGCAGTTCTTC
TRBJ2-7	TRBV6-5	TRBD1	.	CASTSPGTGTYEQYF	TGTGCCAGCACTTCCCCCGGGACAGGGACTTACGAGCAGTACTTC
TRBJ1-5	TRBV19	.	.	CASGQSYQPQHF	TGTGCCAGTGGGCAGAGCTATCAGCCCCAGCATTTT
TRBJ2-5	TRBV27	TRBD1	.	CASNRQGVRETQYF	TGTGCCAGCAACAGACAGGGTGTGCGCGAGACCCAGTACTTC
TRBJ2-1	TRBV18	.	.	CASSPLGSDNEQFF	TGTGCCAGCTCACCCCTGGGGAGCGACAATGAGCAGTTCTTC
TRBJ2-5	TRBV6-6	.	.	CASSSTVRFPRETQYF	TGTGCCAGCAGTTCTACCGTAAGGTTCCCGAGGGAGACCCAGTACTTC
TRBJ1-2	TRBV7-9	TRBD1	.	CASSRDRSHGYTF	TGTGCCAGCAGCAGGGACAGATCTCACGGCTACACCTTC
TRBJ1-4	TRBV6-5	.	.	CASSLFREGREKLFF	TGTGCCAGCAGTCTGTTCAGGGAGGGCAGGGAAAAACTGTTTTTT
TRBJ1-2	TRBV2	.	once	CASSQTVGDYGYTF	TGTGCCAGCAGCCAGACGGTGGGGGACTATGGCTACACCTTC
TRBJ2-3	TRBV2	TRBD2	.	CASRGTSGDTQYF	TGTGCCAGCAGGGGGACTAGCGGCGATACGCAGTATTTT
TRBJ1-4	TRBV2	TRBD1	.	CASSFDRGANEKLFF	TGTGCCAGCAGCTTCGACAGGGGAGCTAATGAAAAACTGTTTTTT
TRBJ1-2	TRBV5-8	.	.	CASSYGRGYGYTF	TGTGCCAGCAGCTACGGACGCGGCTATGGCTACACCTTC
TRBJ2-3	TRBV5-1	.	.	CASSSAGSYTDTQYF	TGCGCCAGCAGCTCGGCCGGGAGTTACACAGATACGCAGTATTTT